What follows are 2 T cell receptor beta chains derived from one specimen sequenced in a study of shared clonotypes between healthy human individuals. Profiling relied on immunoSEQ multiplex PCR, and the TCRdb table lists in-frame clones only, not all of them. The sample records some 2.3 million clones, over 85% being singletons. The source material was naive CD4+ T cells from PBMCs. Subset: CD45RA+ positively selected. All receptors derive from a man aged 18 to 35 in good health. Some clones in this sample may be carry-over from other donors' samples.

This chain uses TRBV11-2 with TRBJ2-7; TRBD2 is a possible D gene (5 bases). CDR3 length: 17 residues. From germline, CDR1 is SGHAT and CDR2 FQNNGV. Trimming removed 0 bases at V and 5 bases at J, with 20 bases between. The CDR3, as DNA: TGTGCCAGCAGCTTAGATGGGGTCAGAGAGGGAATCCACGAGCAGTACTTC. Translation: CASSLDGVREGIHEQYF. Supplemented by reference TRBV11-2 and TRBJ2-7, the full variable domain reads EAGVAQSPRYKIIEKRQSVAFWCNPISGHATLYWYQQILGQGPKLLIQFQNNGVVDDSQLPKDRFSAERLKGVDSTLKIQPAKLEDSAVYLCASSLDGVREGIHEQYFGPGTRLTVT.

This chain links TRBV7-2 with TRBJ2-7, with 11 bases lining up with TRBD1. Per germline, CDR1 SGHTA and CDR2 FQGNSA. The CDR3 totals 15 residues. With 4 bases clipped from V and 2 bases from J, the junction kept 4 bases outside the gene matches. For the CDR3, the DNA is TGTGCCAGCAGCTCCTCGGACAGGGGGCCCTACGAGCAGTACTTC. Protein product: CASSSSDRGPYEQYF.